These T cell receptor beta chains were read from a single sample in a study of T-cell memory formation after mild COVID-19. One entry per CDR3 protein, called by TCRdb with MiXCR from the 5' RACE reads. The sample shows 350,000 to 550,000 distinct CDR3 sequences, approximately 18% of them seen only once. The sample was PBMCs or a T cell subset sorted from them (not recorded which). The source of these receptors is a man younger than 35 who had mild COVID-19 (a few samples of this study predate the infection). Cell type and time point are not known. The CDR3 runs from the conserved cysteine through the conserved F or W. D genes are given only for firm matches. A clone size is listed for some rows: how often the clone was seen (once, few, many), or a class if it is expanded.

j_gene,v_gene,abundance,d_gene,CDR3nt,CDR3aa
TRBJ1-1,TRBV12-3/TRBV12-4,-,-,TGTGCCAGCAGTTTTTGGCTGAAAACTGAAGCTTTCTTT,CASSFWLKTEAFF
TRBJ1-6,TRBV6-5,few,-,TGTGCCAGCAGTTACACAGGGAATAATTCACCCCTCCACTTT,CASSYTGNNSPLHF
TRBJ2-7,TRBV10-3,-,TRBD2,TGTGCCATCAGTGAGTCTTCAGGACTAGCGTGGTGGTTCTTATATGAGCAGTACTTC,CAISESSGLAWWFLYEQYF
TRBJ1-1,TRBV7-9,-,TRBD1,TGTGCCAGCATCTTGTCCGGACAGGTAAAACAAGCTTTCTTT,CASILSGQVKQAFF
TRBJ1-2,TRBV5-1,few,TRBD1,TGCGCCAGCAGCTTCCTACAGGGGATGGGCTATGGCTACACCTTC,CASSFLQGMGYGYTF
TRBJ2-7,TRBV15,-,TRBD1,TGTGCCACCACCCAAGGACAGGGAGGATACGAGCAGTACTTC,CATTQGQGGYEQYF
TRBJ2-7,TRBV28,few,-,TGTGCCAGCAGTCCCTCGTCCGGGGACGGACACTACGAGCAGTACTTC,CASSPSSGDGHYEQYF
TRBJ2-3,TRBV7-3,-,-,TGTGCCAGCACTGTGGGGGGACTCGGCCCAACAGATACGCAGTATTTT,CASTVGGLGPTDTQYF
TRBJ1-2,TRBV29-1,few,-,TGCAGCTCCGAGGACAGAACTAACTATGGCTACACCTTC,CSSEDRTNYGYTF
TRBJ2-1,TRBV7-3,few,TRBD1,TGTGCCAGCAGCATGGGACAGGGGATCTACAATGAGCAGTTCTTC,CASSMGQGIYNEQFF
TRBJ2-1,TRBV12-3/TRBV12-4,few,TRBD2,TGTGCCAGCAGTCACAGGACTAGCGGGGGGAATGAGCAGTTCTTC,CASSHRTSGGNEQFF
TRBJ1-2,TRBV7-2,few,-,TGTGCCAGCACCCCGTTGGGCACTAACTATGGCTACACCTTC,CASTPLGTNYGYTF
TRBJ2-1,TRBV27,-,TRBD2,TGTGCCAGCAGTTTAGCCGGACTAGTCTGGGAGCAGTTCTTC,CASSLAGLVWEQFF
TRBJ1-1,TRBV3-1,-,-,TGTGCCAGTAAATGGGGGACATCGAACACTGAAGCTTTCTTT,CASKWGTSNTEAFF
TRBJ1-5,TRBV4-1,-,-,TGCGCCAGCAGCCGAACTTCCACCCATCAGCCCCAGCATTTT,CASSRTSTHQPQHF